This T cell receptor beta chain derives from a study of immune characterization of retroperitoneal liposarcoma. MiXCR, applied by TCRdb to the PCR reads, yields one record per CDR3 protein. The table lists about 10,000 distinct CDR3 sequences, around 30% of them singletons. V shed 1 base and J shed 10 bases, with 10 bases lying between them. CDR1 and CDR2 from the germline V gene are SGHNT and YENEEA. The CDR3 has 12 residues. Ten or more counts support this clonotype. The genes are TRBV11-3 and TRBJ1-1, with no clear D. The origin of this receptor is a female donor with retroperitoneal liposarcoma. Sequencing used tumor tissue. The CDR3 nucleotides are TGTGCCAGCAGCTTAGTGAAGGGTGGAGCTTTCTTT. This sequence encodes CASSLVKGGAFF.